These T cell receptor beta chains were read from a single sample in a study of T cells after yellow fever vaccination. A single record per CDR3 protein comes from TCRdb applying MiXCR to the 5' RACE reads. The table lists under 600,000 distinct CDR3 sequences, less than 15% of them singletons. This material consisted of PBMCs, taken on the day of the yellow fever booster vaccination. Receptors were obtained from a man aged 25-45 years who received the YFV17D yellow fever vaccine. Each CDR3 is given with its conserved first and last residue. A D gene is named only where the DNA matches it firmly. Only part of the rows carry a size: once, few, many, or a class if the clone is expanded.

clone_size d_call j_call v_call cdr3_nt cdr3_aa
few TRBD1 TRBJ2-5 TRBV9 TGTGCCAGCAGCGTAGGACAGGGGCACGAGACCCAGTACTTC CASSVGQGHETQYF
many TRBD1 TRBJ1-1 TRBV5-1 TGCGCCAGCAGCTCGACGCATTGGACAGGGGTTGAAGCTTTCTTT CASSSTHWTGVEAFF
. . TRBJ2-1 TRBV20-1 TGCAGTGCTAGGACCCAGGCTATTAGCTCCTACAATGAGCAGTTCTTC CSARTQAISSYNEQFF
. TRBD2 TRBJ2-2 TRBV7-8 TGTGCCAGCAGCTTTGACGTTAGCGGGGCAAACACCGGGGAGCTGTTTTTT CASSFDVSGANTGELFF
many . TRBJ2-4 TRBV3-1 TGTGCCAGCAGCCAAGGGGGGAGAGGCAACATTCAGTACTTC CASSQGGRGNIQYF
. . TRBJ2-1 TRBV28 TGTGCCAGCAGGCGGGATCTGGAGCAGTTCTTC CASRRDLEQFF
few . TRBJ2-4 TRBV28 TGTGCCAGCAGTTTACCCGTCAGAAACATTCAGTACTTC CASSLPVRNIQYF
. . TRBJ2-7 TRBV7-9 TGTGCCAGCGGCTTGGGCCCCGCGGGACGGAACTACGAGCAGTACTTC CASGLGPAGRNYEQYF
few . TRBJ2-7 TRBV20-1 TGCAGTGCGGGATACGGGAGTTCCTACGAGCAGTACTTC CSAGYGSSYEQYF
. . TRBJ1-2 TRBV7-8 TGTGCCAGCAGCTTAGAGGCCAGGCATGGCTACACCTTC CASSLEARHGYTF
. . TRBJ1-2 TRBV20-1 TGCAGTGCTAGGATGATCGGACAGTTTGCATACGGCTACACCTTC CSARMIGQFAYGYTF
few TRBD1 TRBJ1-4 TRBV7-9 TGTGCCAGCAGCACGCAGAGGGGGCATGGGAATAATGAAAAACTGTTTTTT CASSTQRGHGNNEKLFF
many TRBD1 TRBJ1-4 TRBV12-3/TRBV12-4 TGTGCCAGCAGTCCCGGGACAGGAGATAATGAAAAACTGTTTTTT CASSPGTGDNEKLFF
few . TRBJ1-3 TRBV5-5 TGTGCCAGCAGCCGTACAGGCGGCTACTCTGGAAACACCATATATTTT CASSRTGGYSGNTIYF
few . TRBJ2-6 TRBV5-1 TGCGCCAGCAGCTTGATGGGGGACGGGTTAAACGTCCTGACTTTC CASSLMGDGLNVLTF
few . TRBJ2-1 TRBV6-1 TGTGCCACGAGAACCCGGGGGTCCTCCTACAATGAGCAGTTCTTC CATRTRGSSYNEQFF
. TRBD1 TRBJ1-5 TRBV3-1 TGTGCCAGCAGCCATACCGGGACAGGGGGTCAGCCCCAGCATTTT CASSHTGTGGQPQHF
. TRBD1 TRBJ1-2 TRBV7-8 TGTGCTTCCCAGGGGGCAGGGAGAGACTATGGCTACACCTTC CASQGAGRDYGYTF
. . TRBJ2-5 TRBV9 TGTGCCAGCAGCGTAGTGCCTACGTCGTTATTAGAGACCCAGTACTTC CASSVVPTSLLETQYF
few TRBD1 TRBJ1-1 TRBV6-5 TGTGCCGGAAGGGACAGGATGAACACTGAAGCTTTCTTT CAGRDRMNTEAFF
. . TRBJ2-2 TRBV5-1 TGCGCCAGCAGCTTGGTTTCGGCAGACACCGGGGAGCTGTTTTTT CASSLVSADTGELFF
. . TRBJ2-3 TRBV30 TGTGCCTGGAGTGTAGTAGATACGCAGTATTTT CAWSVVDTQYF
few . TRBJ2-4 TRBV20-1 TGCAGTGCCACGATCCCGGGGAGCAAAAACATTCAGTACTTC CSATIPGSKNIQYF
. . TRBJ2-1 TRBV20-1 TGCAGTGCTAGAGATGAGGGGCTCTCCTACAATGAGCAGTTCTTC CSARDEGLSYNEQFF
. . TRBJ2-7 TRBV5-1 TGCGCCAGCAGCCGCCGGGGAGCGGCCTCCTACGAGCAGTACTTC CASSRRGAASYEQYF
many TRBD2 TRBJ2-7 TRBV12-3/TRBV12-4 TGTGCCAGCAGACTGGGAGAAGCGGGAGGTGACTACGAGCAGTACTTC CASRLGEAGGDYEQYF
few . TRBJ1-2 TRBV25-1 TGTGCCAGCACCTCAAGACAGGACATCGGCTACACCTTC CASTSRQDIGYTF
few . TRBJ2-4 TRBV2 TGTGCCAGCAGTCTCCCGGGACATTTAGCCAAAAACATTCAGTACTTC CASSLPGHLAKNIQYF
few . TRBJ2-7 TRBV5-4 TGTGCCAGCAGCTTGGCTAGCTCTACCTACGAGCAGTACTTC CASSLASSTYEQYF
few TRBD2 TRBJ2-5 TRBV9 TGTGCCAGCAGCTTCGAACCCGGGACTAGTAATCCCCAGTACTTC CASSFEPGTSNPQYF
. . TRBJ1-2 TRBV5-1 TGCGCCAGCAGCTTGGGCGTTAACTATGGCTACACCTTC CASSLGVNYGYTF
. . TRBJ1-4 TRBV7-9 TGTGCCAGCAGCCCCGGGACGTTAGGCGAAAAACTGTTTTTT CASSPGTLGEKLFF
. . TRBJ2-5 TRBV3-1 TGTGCCAGCAGCCAAGATATAAGCATCGGGAGAGGGGAAGAGACCCAGTACTTC CASSQDISIGRGEETQYF
. . TRBJ2-1 TRBV20-1 TGCAGTGCTAGAGCGCCGAATGAGCAGTTCTTC CSARAPNEQFF
few . TRBJ1-5 TRBV12-3/TRBV12-4 TGTGCCAGCAGTTTACGAGGCAGTAATAGCAATCAGCCCCAGCATTTT CASSLRGSNSNQPQHF
. TRBD2 TRBJ2-3 TRBV7-8 TGTGCCAGCGTAGAAGATAGCGGGCGCAATACGCAGTATTTT CASVEDSGRNTQYF
few . TRBJ2-3 TRBV20-1 TGCAGTGCAACCCACACTGCTACAGATACGCAGTATTTT CSATHTATDTQYF
few . TRBJ2-2 TRBV20-1 TGCAGTATCCAAATACAGGGTCGTTCCGGGGAGCTGTTTTTT CSIQIQGRSGELFF
. . TRBJ2-2 TRBV5-1 TGCGCCAGCAGCTTGGATCAGACCACCGGGGAGCTGTTTTTT CASSLDQTTGELFF
few . TRBJ1-4 TRBV6-1 TGTGCCAGCAGTCGCCAGGGAGGGTTGTCGTTTGAACTGTTTTTT CASSRQGGLSFELFF
. TRBD1 TRBJ1-4 TRBV4-3 TGCGCCAGCAGCCTTGGACAGGTTAAAAATGAAAAACTGTTTTTT CASSLGQVKNEKLFF
. . TRBJ2-3 TRBV21-1 TGTGCCAGCAGCGCGGAAGCGGCTAGCACAGATACGCAGTATTTT CASSAEAASTDTQYF
few . TRBJ1-1 TRBV20-1 TGCAGTGCTACAGAGGGTCTGAACACTGAAGCTTTCTTT CSATEGLNTEAFF
many . TRBJ2-7 TRBV12-3/TRBV12-4 TGCGCCAGCAGCTCTGGGGCCTACGAGCAGTACTTC CASSSGAYEQYF
few . TRBJ2-2 TRBV5-1 TGCGCCAGCAGCTTGGATGGACAGTTGAACACCGGGGAGCTGTTTTTT CASSLDGQLNTGELFF
. . TRBJ2-5 TRBV5-4 TGTGCCAGCAGCTTGGATTTAGGGGGGGTAGAGACCCAGTACTTC CASSLDLGGVETQYF
. TRBD2 TRBJ2-3 TRBV6-2/TRBV6-3 TGTGCCAGCAGATCCCCCCTGGGTAGCGGGAGTGGGGCAGATACGCAGTATTTT CASRSPLGSGSGADTQYF
. . TRBJ1-5 TRBV20-1 TGCAGTGCTGGGGTGGGGAACAATCAGCCCCAGCATTTT CSAGVGNNQPQHF
many . TRBJ1-2 TRBV10-2 TGCGCCAGCAGTCCCGGGCCTCTAACCCCTTACTATGGCTACACCTTC CASSPGPLTPYYGYTF
few TRBD1 TRBJ2-7 TRBV5-1 TGCGCCAGCAGCAGAGGACAGGTCGAGCAGTACTTC CASSRGQVEQYF
. . TRBJ2-7 TRBV7-2 TGTGCCAGCAGCTTGGCCACAGGCGAGCAGTACTTC CASSLATGEQYF
few . TRBJ1-1 TRBV7-8 TGTGCCAGCAGCTTACAACGGGGGAGAATGAACACTGAAGCTTTCTTT CASSLQRGRMNTEAFF
few . TRBJ2-5 TRBV7-2 TGTGCCAGCACCAAACGGAGGGAGAGGGGAGAGACCCAGTACTTC CASTKRRERGETQYF